The 5 T cell receptor beta chains in this list originate from one sample, sequenced in a study of regulatory T cells in long-lasting Graves disease. TCR beta libraries were built with iRepertoire HTBI primers and Arm-PCR of CDR3 regions. TCRdb redid the calling of the multiplex PCR reads with MiXCR, one entry per CDR3 protein. The table lists about 440,000 distinct CDR3 sequences, about 16% of them singletons. The time point: newly diagnosed GD, antithyroid drugs for less than 3 months. The TCR library used RNA extracted from PBMCs. A further study also used this sample, focusing on T cells in Graves' hyperthyroidism and ophthalmopathy.

Sequencing was performed on peripheral blood mononuclear cells (PBMCs), taken at new diagnosis, from a patient treated with antithyroid drugs. These receptors were taken from a woman aged 25-40 years with Graves disease.

The table lists this clonotype with many counts. V is TRBV12-3 or TRBV12-4 and J is TRBJ2-3; 9 nucleotides match TRBD2. There are 16 residues in the CDR3. After removal of 2 bases from V and 3 bases from J, the junction contained 6 bases not matched to a gene. DNA for the CDR3: TGTGCCAGCAGTTTATGGCTAGCGGGAAAGACAGATACGCAGTATTTT. Its translation is CASSLWLAGKTDTQYF.

This clonotype was detected only a few times. It may be a read error: a sequence one base away is much more abundant. The chain couples TRBV7-2 to TRBJ1-1; perhaps TRBD1 as D (5 bases). The germline gives CDR1 SGHTA, CDR2 FQGNSA. Trimming removed 5 bases at V and 4 bases at J, with 17 bases between. The length of the CDR3 is 15 residues. CDR3 DNA sequence: TGTGCCAGCAGCATAGGATCGGGGGTGGGCACTGAAGCTTTCTTT. It yields the protein CASSIGSGVGTEAFF.

In its sample, this clonotype was seen many times. The rearrangement links TRBV20-1 to TRBJ2-3; the match to TRBD2 covers 8 bases. The V gene end was trimmed by 3 bases and the J gene end by 5 bases; junction bases not matched to a gene: 4. This CDR3 comprises 13 residues. The germline gives CDR1 DFQATT, CDR2 SNEGSKA (reference sequence). The CDR3 sequence is CSASAGGGDTQYF. The CDR3 coding sequence is TGCAGTGCTAGCGCGGGAGGAGGAGATACGCAGTATTTT.

A word on this clonotype: A much larger clone differs by one base, so this may be a read error. The genes are TRBV6-5 and TRBJ2-7, with a possible D match to TRBD2 (5 bases). CDR1 and CDR2 from the germline V gene are MNHEY and SVGAGI. The CDR3 is made up of 15 amino acids. The V and J ends lost 6 bases and 2 bases respectively, with 17 bases between them. The CDR3 here is CASSYSPEVAYEQYF. The CDR3 DNA reads as TGTGCCAGCAGCTACAGCCCGGAGGTGGCCTACGAGCAGTACTTC.

Note on this clonotype: One end of the junction does not line up with germline, which may come from a read error. The DNA for the CDR3 is TGTGCCTGCAGTTACGGACAGGACCAGCAGTTCTTC. It is translated as CACSYGQDQQFF. The chain is built from TRBV6-2 or TRBV6-3 and TRBJ2-1; 7 nucleotides align to TRBD1. The CDR3 is made up of 12 amino acids. CDR1 is MNHEY, CDR2 SVGEGT, per germline.